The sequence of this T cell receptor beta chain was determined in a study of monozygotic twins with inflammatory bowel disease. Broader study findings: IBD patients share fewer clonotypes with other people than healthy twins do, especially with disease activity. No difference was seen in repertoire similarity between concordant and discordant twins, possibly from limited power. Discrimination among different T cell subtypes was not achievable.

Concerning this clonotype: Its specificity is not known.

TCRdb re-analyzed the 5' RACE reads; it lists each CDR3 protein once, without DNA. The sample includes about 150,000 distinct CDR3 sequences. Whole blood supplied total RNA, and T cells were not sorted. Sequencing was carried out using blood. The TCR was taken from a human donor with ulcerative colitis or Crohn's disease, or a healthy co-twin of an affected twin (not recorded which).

The CDR3 spells CSVRDRNTGELFF. This rearrangement joins TRBV29-1 to TRBJ2-2; TCRdb lists TRBD1, though no DNA is available to test this call. Per germline, CDR1 SQVTM and CDR2 ANQGSEA. The CDR3 is 13 amino acids.